The source of this TCR beta chain is a study of shared clonotypes between healthy human individuals. Caucasian adults living in Nashville, Tennessee, provided all samples. Negatively enriched CD4+ T cells were divided by CD45RA into naive and memory. CDR1 is SGHVS, CDR2 FNYEAQ, per germline. The CDR3 is made up of 18 amino acids. The V and J ends lost 1 base and 3 bases respectively, with 19 bases between them. Study observations and caveats: Only blood underwent sampling, and tissue repertoires likely differ.

Comments on this clone: The target antigen is unknown.

Genomic DNA per cell subset filled all wells of several immunoSEQ plates. Sequencing was performed with immunoSEQ multiplex PCR; in TCRdb, only in-frame clones are kept and a portion is missing. Among 2 million to 3 million clones listed, approximately 94% were seen once. This chain connects TRBV7-6 to TRBJ1-3, with D possibly TRBD1 on 5 matching bases. This clonotype was obtained from a man aged 18-30 years in good health. Some clones in this sample may be carry-over from other donors' samples. Sequences were obtained from naive CD4+ T cells from PBMCs. As to subset: CD45RA+ positively selected. In DNA form, the CDR3 reads TGTGCCAGCAGCTTAGGGCTCGACAGCCTCGGGAGTGGAAACACCATATATTTT. Translating it yields CASSLGLDSLGSGNTIYF.